The 29 T cell receptor beta chains given below trace back to one sample, sequenced in a study of graft-versus-host responses after intestinal transplantation. Sequencing was performed with immunoSEQ multiplex PCR; in TCRdb, only in-frame clones are kept and a portion is missing. This table holds 90,000 to 150,000 clones, roughly 96% found once. These receptors have no known antigen. Material: unstimulated CD8+ T cells sorted from spleen or lymph node cells, obtained before intestinal transplant. Receptor source: a human donor who received an intestinal transplant.

The J gene is TRBJ2-1, the V gene TRBV14; 7 nucleotides align to TRBD1. The CDR3 spans 15 residues. V dropped 4 bases and J dropped 4; count of bases not matched to a gene: 7. Germline CDR1 is SGHDN and CDR2 is FVKESK. CDR3 in amino acids: CASSLPKTGYNEQFF. The CDR3 DNA sequence: TGTGCCAGCAGCCTGCCCAAGACAGGGTACAATGAGCAGTTCTTC.

The genes are TRBV28 and TRBJ2-1; D remains unclear. The CDR3 totals 12 residues. The germline CDR1 and CDR2 sequences are MDHEN and SYDVKM. Trimming left V 6 bases short and J 8 bases short, with 11 bases between. The CDR3 spells CASSRWFDEQFF. The DNA of the CDR3 is TGTGCCAGCAGCCGGTGGTTCGATGAGCAGTTCTTC.

The chain has TRBV5-6 and TRBJ1-2; no firm D call. Trimming took off 3 bases at V and 5 bases at J, with 17 bases between the two ends. Germline loops: CDR1 SGHDT, CDR2 YYEEEE. CDR3 length: 15 residues. The chain's CDR3 is CASSSVTNALYGYTF. Here the CDR3 DNA reads TGTGCCAGCAGCTCAGTGACAAACGCCCTTTATGGCTACACCTTC.

The CDR3 here is CASSPGPGQGETQYF. The CDR3 DNA is TGTGCCAGCAGCCCCGGGCCGGGACAGGGAGAGACCCAGTACTTC. The chain combines TRBV13 with TRBJ2-5; 9 nucleotides line up with TRBD1. Germline assignment: CDR1 PRHDT and CDR2 FYEKMQ (reference sequence). The length of the CDR3 is 15 residues. V trimming: 5 bases; J trimming: 4 bases; junction bases outside the gene matches: 8.

The chain joins TRBV11-2 to TRBJ2-7, with 9 nucleotides matching TRBD2. Germline assignment: CDR1 SGHAT and CDR2 FQNNGV. V dropped 4 bases and J dropped 1; count of bases not matched to a gene: 2. The CDR3 contains 14 residues. The CDR3 bases are TGTGCCAGCAGCTGGCTAGCGGGGTCCTACGAGCAGTACTTC. It encodes CASSWLAGSYEQYF.

The rearrangement links TRBV4-3 to TRBJ2-7; the match to TRBD2 covers 10 bases. The germline V gene has CDR1 LGHNA and CDR2 YSLEER. V shed 1 base and J 7 bases; nucleotides not matched to a gene: 7. The CDR3 runs to 15 residues. The CDR3 reads CASSQGTSGMREQYF. Written as DNA, the CDR3 is TGCGCCAGCAGCCAAGGAACTAGCGGGATGCGGGAGCAGTACTTC.

J is TRBJ2-3 and V is TRBV27, with 14 positions matching TRBD2. The CDR3 is 18 residues long. The germline V gene encodes CDR1 MNHEY and CDR2 SMNVEV (reference sequence). J was trimmed by 4 bases and V by 1 base; bases with no gene match: 7. In DNA, the CDR3 is TGTGCCAGCAGTTTATGGGGACTAGCGGGAGCTGCCGCAGATACGCAGTATTTT. Protein sequence: CASSLWGLAGAAADTQYF.

The V and J genes are TRBV6-6 and TRBJ1-2; D perhaps matches TRBD1 (5 bases). The CDR3 contains 13 residues. Germline CDR1 MNHNY, CDR2 SVGAGI (reference sequence). V lost 5 bases and J lost 4, with 11 bases in between. Here the CDR3 reads CASSPGQAYGYTF. The CDR3 DNA reads as TGTGCCAGCAGTCCAGGACAAGCCTATGGCTACACCTTC.

The chain employs TRBV28 and TRBJ2-1; 11 positions match TRBD2. The CDR3 is 15 residues long. CDR1 is MDHEN and CDR2 is SYDVKM in the germline V gene. The trim removed 6 bases at V and 3 bases at J, leaving 4 bases unmatched. The CDR3, as DNA: TGTGCCAGCAGAACCGGGACTAGCGGCTACAATGAGCAGTTCTTC. Its protein is CASRTGTSGYNEQFF.

The chain employs TRBV25-1 and TRBJ2-1; maybe TRBD2 (5 bases). Germline V gene lookup returns CDR1 MGHDK and CDR2 SYGVNS. The CDR3 length is 15 residues. Trimming cost V 5 bases and J 4 bases, with 15 bases left between them. The CDR3 DNA sequence: TGTGCCAGCAGTACCCGCGAGGGAAAGTACAATGAGCAGTTCTTC. This gives the protein CASSTREGKYNEQFF.

J is TRBJ1-5 and V is TRBV5-1; no firm D call. Trimming left V 4 bases short and J 3 bases short, with 17 bases between. The CDR3 length is 16 residues. CDR1 is SGHRS, CDR2 YFSETQ, per germline. The CDR3, as DNA: TGCGCCAGCAGCCAGAATCATCCCGACTACAATCAGCCCCAGCATTTT. Its translation is CASSQNHPDYNQPQHF.

J is TRBJ2-5 and V is TRBV6-6; D is unclear. Germline values: CDR1 MNHNY, CDR2 SVGAGI (reference sequence). V lost 0 bases and J 5 bases, leaving 1 base between the germline ends. The CDR3 spans 11 residues. CDR3 in DNA: TGTGCCAGCAGTTACTCTGAGACCCAGTACTTC. Translating it yields CASSYSETQYF.

This clone was counted between two and nine times. CDR3 residues: CASSQEADAGNTIYF. CDR3 DNA sequence: TGCGCCAGCAGCCAAGAAGCGGATGCTGGAAACACCATATATTTT. The chain carries TRBV4-3 and TRBJ1-3; D is uncertain. Germline V gives CDR1 LGHNA, CDR2 YSLEER. This CDR3 is built from 15 residues. V gave up 0 bases and J gave up 2 bases, with 8 bases separating them.

The V and J genes are TRBV7-8 and TRBJ2-5, with 13 bases aligning to TRBD2. This CDR3 has 18 amino acids. V was pared by 7 bases and J by 4 bases, with 15 bases of the junction left unmatched. The germline V gene encodes CDR1 SGHVS and CDR2 FQNEAQ. As DNA, the CDR3 is TGTGCCAGCACCATAACCCGCGGACTAGCGGGAGTACGAGAGACCCAGTACTTC. Translating gives CASTITRGLAGVRETQYF.

This rearrangement joins TRBV10-3 to TRBJ2-7; D might be TRBD1 (5 bases). The ends were cut back, 4 bases at V and 1 base at J, with 17 bases in the middle. Germline loops: CDR1 ENHRY, CDR2 SYGVKD. This CDR3 is 16 amino acids long. The CDR3 nucleotides read TGTGCCATCAGTGGACGTCAGGGTATTGGATCCTACGAGCAGTACTTC. Its translation: CAISGRQGIGSYEQYF.

CDR3 sequence: CASSCRDRGPNTGELFF. DNA of the CDR3: TGTGCCAGCAGTTGCCGGGACAGGGGCCCGAACACCGGGGAGCTGTTTTTT. This chain joins TRBV13 and TRBJ2-2; 10 positions match TRBD1. This CDR3 region has 17 residues. J was trimmed by 0 bases and V by 6 bases; bases with no gene match: 7. Germline CDR1 is PRHDT and CDR2 is FYEKMQ (reference sequence).

This chain joins TRBV28 and TRBJ2-1; 12 nucleotides align to TRBD2. CDR3 length: 16 residues. The germline gives CDR1 MDHEN, CDR2 SYDVKM. V shed 4 bases, J shed 6 bases, and the junction held 7 bases outside the gene matches. CDR3 DNA sequence: TGTGCCAGCAGTTCGACTAGCGGGAGCCTTTCCAATGAGCAGTTCTTC. Its protein product is CASSSTSGSLSNEQFF.

The chain uses TRBV7-3 and TRBJ2-3; 8 bases align to TRBD2. The V segment lost 2 bases and the J segment 0 bases; nucleotides outside the gene matches: 4. The V gene's germline CDR1 is SGHTA and CDR2 FQGTGA. The CDR3 length is 16 residues. CDR3 nucleotides: TGTGCCAGCAGCTTATCCGCGGGGGGAAGCACAGATACGCAGTATTTT. It codes for CASSLSAGGSTDTQYF.

The CDR3 nucleotides are TGTGCCAGCAGCTCCACAGACAGGGGGCGGAGCACAGATACGCAGTATTTT. This encodes CASSSTDRGRSTDTQYF. The chain joins TRBV5-4 to TRBJ2-3; 10 bases fit TRBD1. With 3 bases clipped from V and 0 bases from J, the junction kept 7 bases outside the gene matches. The germline V gene encodes CDR1 SGHNT and CDR2 YYREEE (reference sequence). The CDR3 loop spans 17 amino acids.

This sequence joins TRBV4-1 and TRBJ2-7, with 7 bases aligning to TRBD2. Per germline, CDR1 MGHRA and CDR2 YSYEKL. The V gene end was trimmed by 0 bases and the J gene end by 0 bases; junction bases not matched to a gene: 8. The CDR3 loop spans 17 amino acids. CDR3 residues: CASSQDLRESYSYEQYF. CDR3 DNA sequence: TGCGCCAGCAGCCAAGATTTGCGGGAGAGTTACTCCTACGAGCAGTACTTC.

The sample holds one count of this clone. V is TRBV4-2 and J is TRBJ2-5; 7 nucleotides align to TRBD2. The end of the DNA fits TRBJ2-7 better, so the J call may be wrong. The CDR3 is made up of 15 amino acids. Germline V lookup: CDR1 LGHNA, CDR2 YNFKEQ. The CDR3 region is CASSAGESTSYEQYF. CDR3 nucleotide sequence: TGTGCCAGCAGCGCGGGGGAGTCCACCTCCTACGAGCAGTACTTC.

The chain's CDR3 is CASSLVHNEKLFF. The CDR3 DNA reads as TGTGCCAGCAGCTTAGTCCATAATGAAAAACTGTTTTTT. The V gene is TRBV7-8, the J gene TRBJ1-4; no definite D call. Germline V gene data show CDR1 as SGHVS and CDR2 as FQNEAQ. This CDR3 contains 13 residues. Trimming removed 1 base from V and 4 bases from J, with 4 bases in between.

J is TRBJ2-2 and V is TRBV5-1, with TRBD2 as a possible D gene (5 bases). Germline V CDR1 and CDR2: SGHRS, YFSETQ. V gave up 4 bases and J gave up 4 bases, with 23 bases separating them. CDR3 size: 18 residues. Written as DNA, the CDR3 is TGCGCCAGCAGCCTCCACCCGAGCTCCGGGATCCCCACCGGGGAGCTGTTTTTT. Translating it yields CASSLHPSSGIPTGELFF. Together with reference TRBV5-1 and TRBJ2-2, the CDR3 gives the full variable domain: KAGVTQTPRYLIKTRGQQVTLSCSPISGHRSVSWYQQTPGQGLQFLFEYFSETQRNKGNFPGRFSGRQFSNSRSEMNVSTLELGDSALYLCASSLHPSSGIPTGELFFGEGSRLTVL.

V and J are TRBV4-3 and TRBJ1-3, with D perhaps matching TRBD1 (5 bases). The V gene lost 4 bases and the J gene lost 2 bases, with 6 bases spanning the gap. This CDR3 comprises 13 residues. Germline CDR1 reads LGHNA; CDR2 reads YSLEER. The CDR3 protein is CASSPTAGNTIYF. CDR3 bases: TGCGCCAGCAGCCCGACAGCTGGAAACACCATATATTTT.

CDR3 sequence (DNA): TGTGCCAGCAGTGCAGGGTGGGGCTACGAGCAGTACTTC. Its translation: CASSAGWGYEQYF. This sequence joins TRBV2 and TRBJ2-7; TRBD1 might be the D (5 bases). This CDR3 is built from 13 residues. V lost 4 bases and J lost 3, with 10 bases in between. CDR1 is SNHLY, CDR2 FYNNEI, per germline.

V is TRBV10-3 and J is TRBJ1-1, with D tentatively TRBD1 (5 bases). The CDR3 totals 16 residues. The germline V and J ends were trimmed by 6 bases and 0 bases, with 17 bases remaining between them. Germline assignment: CDR1 ENHRY and CDR2 SYGVKD. The CDR3 spells CAIRRLRGGMNTEAFF. For the CDR3, the DNA is TGTGCCATCAGGCGCCTTAGGGGAGGGATGAACACTGAAGCTTTCTTT.

CDR3 bases: TGTGCCAGCAGCTCCGGGCCGAATCAGCCCCAGCATTTT. Protein sequence: CASSSGPNQPQHF. This chain uses TRBV5-6 with TRBJ1-5; D gene ambiguous. The CDR3 has 13 amino acids. Per the germline V gene, CDR1 is SGHDT and CDR2 is YYEEEE. Trimming removed 3 bases at V and 4 bases at J, with 8 bases between.

The chain is built from TRBV9 and TRBJ2-1; TRBD2 matches at 9 bases. The trim removed 0 bases at V and 3 bases at J, leaving 4 bases unmatched. CDR1 is SGDLS, CDR2 YYNGEE, per germline. CDR3 size: 16 residues. The CDR3 bases are TGTGCCAGCAGCGTAGGTGGGACTAGCATCTACAATGAGCAGTTCTTC. Encoded protein: CASSVGGTSIYNEQFF. The entire variable domain, with the rest obtained from reference TRBV9 and TRBJ2-1, is as follows: DSGVTQTPKHLITATGQRVTLRCSPRSGDLSVYWYQQSLDQGLQFLIQYYNGEERAKGNILERFSAQQFPDLHSELNLSSLELGDSALYFCASSVGGTSIYNEQFFGPGTRLTVL.

This chain uses TRBV15 with TRBJ2-1; a possible D gene is TRBD2 (5 bases). Germline-derived CDR1 and CDR2 are LNHNV and YYDKDF (reference sequence). The CDR3 loop spans 13 amino acids. V shed 3 bases and J shed 2 bases, with 5 bases lying between them. Written as DNA, the CDR3 is TGTGCCACCAGCAGCGGGACCTACAATGAGCAGTTCTTC. Its translation: CATSSGTYNEQFF.